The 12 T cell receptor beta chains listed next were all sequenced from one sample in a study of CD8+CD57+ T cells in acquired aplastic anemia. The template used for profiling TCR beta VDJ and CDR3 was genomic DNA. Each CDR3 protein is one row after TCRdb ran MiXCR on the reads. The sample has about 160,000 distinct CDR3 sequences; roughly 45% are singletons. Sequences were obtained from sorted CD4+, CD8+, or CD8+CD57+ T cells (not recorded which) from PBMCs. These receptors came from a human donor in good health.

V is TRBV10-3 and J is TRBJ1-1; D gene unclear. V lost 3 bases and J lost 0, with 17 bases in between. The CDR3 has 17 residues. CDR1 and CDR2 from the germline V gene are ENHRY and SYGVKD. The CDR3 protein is CAISEMSTLSMNTEAFF. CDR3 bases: TGTGCCATCAGTGAAATGTCGACTTTAAGCATGAACACTGAAGCTTTCTTT.

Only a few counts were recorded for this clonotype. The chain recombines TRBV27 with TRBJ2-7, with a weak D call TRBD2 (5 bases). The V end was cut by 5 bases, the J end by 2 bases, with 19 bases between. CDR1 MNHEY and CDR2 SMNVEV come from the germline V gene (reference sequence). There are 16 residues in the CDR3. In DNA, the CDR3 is TGTGCCAGCAGTCTAGCCTTCCATAAGTGGGCCTACGAGCAGTACTTC. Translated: CASSLAFHKWAYEQYF.

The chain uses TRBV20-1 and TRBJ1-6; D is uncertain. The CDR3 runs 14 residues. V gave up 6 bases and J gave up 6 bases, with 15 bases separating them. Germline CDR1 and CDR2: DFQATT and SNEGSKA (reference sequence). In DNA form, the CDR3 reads TGCAGTGCGCACTCAGAGGGTGGTAATTCACCCCTCCACTTT. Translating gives CSAHSEGGNSPLHF.

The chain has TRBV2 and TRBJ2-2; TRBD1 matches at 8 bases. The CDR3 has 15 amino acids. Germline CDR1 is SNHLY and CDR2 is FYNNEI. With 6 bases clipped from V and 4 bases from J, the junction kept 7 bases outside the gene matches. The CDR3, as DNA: TGTGCCAGCAGCGTGCAGGGGGCTAGCACCGGGGAGCTGTTTTTT. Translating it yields CASSVQGASTGELFF. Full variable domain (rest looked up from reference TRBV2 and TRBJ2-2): EPEVTQTPSHQVTQMGQEVILRCVPISNHLYFYWYRQILGQKVEFLVSFYNNEISEKSEIFDDQFSVERPDGSNFTLKIRSTKLEDSAMYFCASSVQGASTGELFFGEGSRLTVL.

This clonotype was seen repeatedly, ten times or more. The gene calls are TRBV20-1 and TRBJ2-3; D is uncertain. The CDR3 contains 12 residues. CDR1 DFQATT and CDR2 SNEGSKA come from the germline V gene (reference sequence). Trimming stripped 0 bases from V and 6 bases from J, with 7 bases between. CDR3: CSARDDGDTQYF. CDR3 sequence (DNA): TGCAGTGCTAGAGATGACGGGGATACGCAGTATTTT.

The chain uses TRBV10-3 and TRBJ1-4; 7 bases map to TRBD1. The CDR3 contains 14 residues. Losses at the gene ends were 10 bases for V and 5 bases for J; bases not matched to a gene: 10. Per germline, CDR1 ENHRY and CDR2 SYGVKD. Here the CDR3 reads CARAGQEGNEKLFF. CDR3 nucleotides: TGTGCCAGAGCCGGACAGGAGGGGAATGAAAAACTGTTTTTT.

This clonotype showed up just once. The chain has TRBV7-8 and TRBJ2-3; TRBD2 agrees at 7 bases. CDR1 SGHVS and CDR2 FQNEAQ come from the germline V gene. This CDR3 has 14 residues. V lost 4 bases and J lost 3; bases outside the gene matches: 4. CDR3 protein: CASSSGLETDTQYF. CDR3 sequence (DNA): TGTGCCAGCAGCTCCGGACTAGAAACAGATACGCAGTATTTT.

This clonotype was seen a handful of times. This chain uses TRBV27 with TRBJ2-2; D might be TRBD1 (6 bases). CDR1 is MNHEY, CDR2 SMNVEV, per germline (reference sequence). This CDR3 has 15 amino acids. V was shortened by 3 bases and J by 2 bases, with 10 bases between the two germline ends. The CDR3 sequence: CASSFGTINTGELFF. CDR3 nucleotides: TGTGCCAGCAGTTTCGGGACAATTAACACCGGGGAGCTGTTTTTT.

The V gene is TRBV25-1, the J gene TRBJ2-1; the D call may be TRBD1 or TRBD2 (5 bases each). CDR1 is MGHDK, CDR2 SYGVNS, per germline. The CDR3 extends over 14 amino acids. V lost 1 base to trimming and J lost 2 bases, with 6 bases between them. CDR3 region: CASSELGAYNEQFF. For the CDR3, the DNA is TGTGCCAGCAGTGAATTGGGGGCCTACAATGAGCAGTTCTTC.

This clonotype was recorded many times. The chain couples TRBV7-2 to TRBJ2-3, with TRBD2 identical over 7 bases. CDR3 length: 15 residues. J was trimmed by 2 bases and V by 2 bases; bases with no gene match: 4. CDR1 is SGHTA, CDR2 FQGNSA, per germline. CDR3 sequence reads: CASSLWGGNTDTQYF. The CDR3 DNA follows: TGTGCCAGCAGCTTATGGGGGGGGAACACAGATACGCAGTATTTT.

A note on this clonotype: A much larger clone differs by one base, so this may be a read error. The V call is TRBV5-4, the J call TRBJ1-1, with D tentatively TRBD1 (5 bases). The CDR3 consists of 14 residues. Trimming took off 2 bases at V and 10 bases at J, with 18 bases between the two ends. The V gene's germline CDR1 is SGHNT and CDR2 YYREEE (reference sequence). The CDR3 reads CASSFYSGTAGAFF. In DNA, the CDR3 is TGTGCCAGCAGCTTCTATTCCGGGACGGCTGGAGCTTTCTTT.

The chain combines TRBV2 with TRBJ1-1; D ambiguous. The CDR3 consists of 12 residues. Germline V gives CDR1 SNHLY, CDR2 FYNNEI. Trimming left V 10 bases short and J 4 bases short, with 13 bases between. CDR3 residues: CAILLGGTEAFF. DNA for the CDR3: TGTGCCATCTTGCTTGGTGGCACTGAAGCTTTCTTT. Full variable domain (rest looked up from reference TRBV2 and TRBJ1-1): EPEVTQTPSHQVTQMGQEVILRCVPISNHLYFYWYRQILGQKVEFLVSFYNNEISEKSEIFDDQFSVERPDGSNFTLKIRSTKLEDSAMYFCAILLGGTEAFFGQGTRLTVV.